The clone carrying this T cell receptor beta chain was observed a single time. The trim removed 0 bases at V and 8 bases at J, leaving 10 bases unmatched. The germline CDR1 and CDR2 sequences are LGHNA and YNFKEQ. The CDR3 covers 17 residues. TCRdb's table, derived via immunoSEQ multiplex PCR, lists solely in-frame clones and lacks some. Of hundreds of thousands of clones listed, 85% to 90% are singletons. These data are taken from a study of shared T cell receptors in the human thymus. The same data also contributed to another study, on human thymus T cells.

This TCR was recovered from a boy under three years old with a congenital heart defect. The chain joins TRBV4-2 to TRBJ1-4; 9 nucleotides line up with TRBD1. What was sequenced was thymocytes. DNA for the CDR3: TGTGCCAGCAGCCAAGAGGGGGGACAGGGAAGACGAGAAAAACTGTTTTTT. Protein product: CASSQEGGQGRREKLFF.